One and the same sample provided the 11 T cell receptor beta chains below, sequenced in a study of control samples from healthy donors and cancer patients. Assay used: immunoSEQ multiplex PCR; TCRdb lists only in-frame clones, some missing. The table lists roughly 150,000 clones, around 90% of them singletons, with just under 5% in the top ten. The sequencing input was blood. Receptors originate from a man aged 25-45 years in good health.

The chain carries TRBV4-1 and TRBJ1-1, with D unresolved. The CDR3 is made up of 14 amino acids. Germline V gene data show CDR1 as MGHRA and CDR2 as YSYEKL. V lost 1 base to trimming and J lost 4 bases, with 10 bases between them. CDR3: CASSQGAGSTEAFF. The CDR3, as DNA: TGCGCCAGCAGCCAAGGGGCAGGAAGCACTGAAGCTTTCTTT.

The J gene is TRBJ1-6, the V gene TRBV5-6; tentatively, D is TRBD1 (6 bases). The CDR3 totals 17 residues. With 0 bases removed from V and 10 bases from J, the gap between germline ends came to 20 bases. The germline gives CDR1 SGHDT, CDR2 YYEEEE. The CDR3 loop is CASSLGVGALIPSPLHF. CDR3 nucleotide sequence: TGTGCCAGCAGCTTGGGGGTGGGGGCCCTAATCCCCTCACCCCTCCACTTT.

The chain has TRBV6-1 and TRBJ2-3, with TRBD2 matching over 10 bases. This CDR3 comprises 15 residues. The germline CDR1 and CDR2 sequences are MNHNS and SASEGT. V shed 3 bases and J 4 bases; nucleotides not matched to a gene: 4. The CDR3 bases are TGTGCCAGCAGTGAGGTAGCGGGAGGCTCAGATACGCAGTATTTT. Residues: CASSEVAGGSDTQYF.

The rearrangement joins TRBV18 to TRBJ2-7, with D possibly matching TRBD2 (5 bases). This CDR3 is 13 amino acids long. Deletions cut 2 bases from V and 9 bases from J, with 14 bases between. Germline V lookup: CDR1 KGHSH, CDR2 LQKENI. DNA for the CDR3: TGTGCCAGCTCACCAAAGGAGGCGGCGTCGCAGTACTTC. Its translation: CASSPKEAASQYF.

This clone was observed a single time. The chain uses TRBV15 and TRBJ1-1; D is ambiguous. The germline V and J ends were trimmed by 7 bases and 6 bases, with 15 bases remaining between them. CDR1 and CDR2 from the germline V gene are LNHNV and YYDKDF (reference sequence). The CDR3 extends over 13 amino acids. The CDR3 sequence is CATNIAIGAEAFF. CDR3 nucleotide sequence: TGTGCCACCAACATCGCCATCGGGGCTGAAGCTTTCTTT.

J is TRBJ2-1 and V is TRBV3-1 (or the pseudogene TRBV3-2); either TRBD1 or TRBD2 may supply D (5 bases each). This CDR3 is 15 amino acids long. V lost 4 bases, J lost 8 bases, and 18 bases lay in between. Germline CDR1 is LGHDT and CDR2 is YNNKEL (reference sequence). The CDR3 protein is CASSPSWGRWDEQFF. CDR3 in DNA: TGTGCCAGCAGCCCTAGCTGGGGACGGTGGGATGAGCAGTTCTTC.

The J gene is TRBJ2-7, the V gene TRBV5-1, with D perhaps matching TRBD1 (7 bases). This CDR3 comprises 16 residues. Trimming removed 1 base from V and 1 base from J, with 15 bases in between. The germline V gene has CDR1 SGHRS and CDR2 YFSETQ. Here the CDR3 reads CASSLYRGLPSYEQYF. The DNA for the CDR3 is TGCGCCAGCAGCTTGTACAGGGGACTGCCATCCTACGAGCAGTACTTC.

The rearrangement uses TRBV27 and TRBJ1-1; D ambiguous. V was pared by 3 bases and J by 1 base, with 12 bases between. The CDR3 is 15 amino acids. CDR1 is MNHEY and CDR2 is SMNVEV in the germline V gene (reference sequence). The CDR3 sequence: CASSFFGSANTEAFF. The CDR3 coding sequence is TGTGCCAGCAGTTTTTTCGGCAGTGCGAACACTGAAGCTTTCTTT.

This clone was seen a handful of times. The J gene is TRBJ2-5, the V gene TRBV2; possibly TRBD2 for D (6 bases). CDR3 length: 12 amino acids. Trimming removed 7 bases at V and 0 bases at J, with 6 bases between. The germline V gene has CDR1 SNHLY and CDR2 FYNNEI. In DNA form, the CDR3 reads TGTGCCAGCACGGGGGACCAAGAGACCCAGTACTTC. Protein product: CASTGDQETQYF.

V gene TRBV6-2 or TRBV6-3 combines with J gene TRBJ2-1; D is undetermined. Looked up from germline, CDR1 is MNHEY and CDR2 is SVGEGT. This CDR3 spans 13 amino acids. V was cut by 2 bases and J by 5 bases, with 7 bases left in between. The CDR3 DNA follows: TGTGCCAGCAGTTACCCCAGCGACAATGAGCAGTTCTTC. It yields the protein CASSYPSDNEQFF.

The chain employs TRBV7-2 and TRBJ1-5; maybe TRBD1 (5 bases). Germline CDR1 reads SGHTA; CDR2 reads FQGNSA. Trimming removed 1 base at V and 3 bases at J, with 13 bases between. CDR3 length equals 16 residues. CDR3 DNA sequence: TGTGCCAGCAGCTTAGTGGTATCGGGGCCCAATCAGCCCCAGCATTTT. Translating gives CASSLVVSGPNQPQHF.